The entry that follows covers one TCR beta chain sequence. Its antigen is as yet unknown. Since all of the isolated RNA was reverse transcribed, expressed TCRB transcripts were what got sequenced. Profiling relied on immunoSEQ multiplex PCR, and the TCRdb table lists in-frame clones only, not all of them. The sample consists of 450,000 to 600,000 clones, around 28% of them appearing once. The data are from a study of beta chain features in type 1 diabetes. The trim removed 5 bases at V and 7 bases at J, leaving 6 bases unmatched. CDR3 length: 14 amino acids. The germline CDR1 and CDR2 sequences are GTSNPN and SVGIG (reference sequence). Whole-study findings and limits: Naive, central memory and regulatory TCRB repertoires appeared more similar among patients than healthy donors.

The specimen sequenced was naive CD4+ T cells from blood. This clonotype was obtained from a man younger than 30 in good health. This chain connects TRBV30 to TRBJ1-4, with 11 bases lining up with TRBD1. CDR3: CAWARDRGIEKLFF. The CDR3 region has the DNA TGTGCCTGGGCCAGGGACAGGGGGATTGAAAAACTGTTTTTT.